This T cell receptor beta chain was captured in a study of CD8 T cells in ankylosing spondylitis. Regarding the study as a whole: Earlier literature documents some of the motif variants in reactive arthritis synovial fluid and blood. Matched synovial fluid from ankylosing spondylitis patients was reported to be enriched for disease-linked clones. A TCR beta motif of about 8 highly homologous variants appeared characteristic of ankylosing spondylitis blood.

As for this clonotype: What it recognizes is unknown. A read error may be the cause here, since a much bigger clone is one base away.

This CDR3 spans 15 amino acids. CDR1 and CDR2 (germline): SGHTA, FQGNSA. Trimming cost V 3 bases and J 1 base, with 12 bases left between them. The TCR beta libraries were generated through quantitative 5'-RACE incorporating molecular barcodes. MiXCR, applied by TCRdb to the 5' RACE reads, yields one record per CDR3 protein. The sample comprises more than 150,000 distinct CDR3 sequences, roughly 20% of which are singletons, and 3.5% to 5% rests with the top ten. The source is a male donor under 35 with ankylosing spondylitis or in good health (not recorded which). The sequenced material came from blood, either unsorted or a sorted T cell fraction (not recorded which). This chain uses TRBV7-2 with TRBJ2-5, with D perhaps given as TRBD1 or TRBD2 (5 bases each). CDR3 coding DNA: TGTGCCAGCAGCTTGCTAACGGGGCCCCAAGAGACCCAGTACTTC. Its protein product is CASSLLTGPQETQYF.